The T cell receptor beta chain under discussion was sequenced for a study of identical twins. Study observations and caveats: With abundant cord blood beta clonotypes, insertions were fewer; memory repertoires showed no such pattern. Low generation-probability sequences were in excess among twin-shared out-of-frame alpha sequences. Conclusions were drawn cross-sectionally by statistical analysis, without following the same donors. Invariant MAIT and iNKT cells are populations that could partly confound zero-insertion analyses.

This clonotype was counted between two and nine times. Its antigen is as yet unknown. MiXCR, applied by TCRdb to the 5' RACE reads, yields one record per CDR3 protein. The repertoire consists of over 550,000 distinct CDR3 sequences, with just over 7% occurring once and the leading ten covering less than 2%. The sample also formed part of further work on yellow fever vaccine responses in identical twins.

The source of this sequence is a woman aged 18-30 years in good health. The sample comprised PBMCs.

CDR3 nucleotides: TGTGCCACCAGCCGGGACTCCCAAGACAATGAGCAGTTCTTC. It codes for CATSRDSQDNEQFF. The V and J genes are TRBV24-1 and TRBJ2-1, with a tentative D call TRBD2 (6 bases). This CDR3 contains 14 residues. Germline CDR1 reads KGHDR; CDR2 reads SFDVKD. The ends were cut back, 7 bases at V and 5 bases at J, with 14 bases in the middle.